This T cell receptor beta chain was captured in a study of monozygotic twins with inflammatory bowel disease. Study results and caveats: With inverse Simpson as the measure, TCRbeta diversity was lower in IBD patients than in healthy co-twins. Nothing supported a single strong signal or clonotype that was associated with IBD.

Germline CDR1 is DFQATT and CDR2 is SNEGSKA (reference sequence). The CDR3 is 14 amino acids. Incorporation of UMIs carrying a 6-nucleotide sample barcode was performed by template switching. After re-calling the 5' RACE reads, TCRdb lists one entry per CDR3 protein, DNA absent. Its clone listing holds 150,000 to 200,000 distinct CDR3 sequences. As concerns this clonotype: The antigen remains undetermined.

The V and J genes are TRBV20-1 and TRBJ1-2. The sequence derives from a human donor with ulcerative colitis or Crohn's disease, or a healthy co-twin of an affected twin (not recorded which). Specimen: blood. CDR3 amino acids: CSASWDGRGYGYTF.